A single sample gave rise to the 21 T cell receptor beta chains below, sequenced in a study of shared T cell receptors in the human thymus. This table comes from immunoSEQ multiplex PCR, and its TCRdb copy is limited to in-frame clones, with some not included. Among 650,000 to 950,000 clones, roughly 85% were seen once, and the ten largest hold more than 0.008%. Another study also made use of these data, one on human thymus T cells.

Sequencing input: thymocytes. The receptors shown here come from a girl less than two years old with a congenital heart defect.

This chain uses TRBV6-6 with TRBJ1-2; D is possibly TRBD1 (5 bases). Per the germline V gene, CDR1 is MNHNY and CDR2 is SVGAGI (reference sequence). V shed 4 bases and J shed 0 bases, with 12 bases lying between them. This CDR3 has 15 residues. As DNA, the CDR3 is TGTGCCAGCAGTTCAGGACAAGGTCCTAACTATGGCTACACCTTC. Translation: CASSSGQGPNYGYTF.

This clone was counted once. The V and J genes are TRBV28 and TRBJ1-3, with TRBD1 matching 8 bases. Germline CDR1 is MDHEN and CDR2 is SYDVKM. Trimming removed 4 bases from V and 7 bases from J; junction bases left unmatched: 9. The CDR3 totals 15 residues. Here the CDR3 reads CASSWPRGQRNTIYF. CDR3 sequence (DNA): TGTGCCAGCAGTTGGCCCAGGGGGCAAAGGAACACCATATATTTT. Together with reference TRBV28 and TRBJ1-3, the CDR3 gives the full variable domain: DVKVTQSSRYLVKRTGEKVFLECVQDMDHENMFWYRQDPGLGLRLIYFSYDVKMKEKGDIPEGYSVSREKKERFSLILESASTNQTSMYLCASSWPRGQRNTIYFGEGSWLTVV.

The chain uses TRBV5-6 and TRBJ2-1, with D perhaps TRBD1 (6 bases). The V gene lost 1 base and the J gene lost 5 bases, with 16 bases spanning the gap. This CDR3 has 16 residues. The germline CDR1 and CDR2 sequences are SGHDT and YYEEEE. CDR3 protein: CASSLCRADRDNEQFF. In DNA form, the CDR3 reads TGTGCCAGCAGCTTGTGCCGAGCGGACAGAGACAATGAGCAGTTCTTC.

The chain couples TRBV4-3 to TRBJ1-6; no clear D. This CDR3 has 17 amino acids. CDR1 and CDR2 from the germline V gene are LGHNA and YSLEER. Trimming pared 0 bases from V and 10 bases from J, leaving 19 bases between. The CDR3 DNA reads as TGCGCCAGCAGCCAAGACGGGCTGGGTGGAGGGCGATCACCCCTCCACTTT. Translating it yields CASSQDGLGGGRSPLHF.

The chain recombines TRBV5-1 with TRBJ1-3, with 9 positions matching TRBD1. The CDR3 covers 14 residues. Germline-derived CDR1 and CDR2 are SGHRS and YFSETQ. V lost 3 bases, J lost 4 bases, and 2 bases stayed unmatched. CDR3 bases: TGCGCCAGCAGCTGGGGGACAGGGGGAAACACCATATATTTT. It is translated as CASSWGTGGNTIYF. Combining the CDR3 with reference TRBV5-1 and TRBJ1-3 gives the whole variable domain KAGVTQTPRYLIKTRGQQVTLSCSPISGHRSVSWYQQTPGQGLQFLFEYFSETQRNKGNFPGRFSGRQFSNSRSEMNVSTLELGDSALYLCASSWGTGGNTIYFGEGSWLTVV.

In its sample, this clone was seen a few times. The chain is built from TRBV13 and TRBJ2-5, with TRBD1 matching 10 bases. In germline, CDR1 is PRHDT, CDR2 FYEKMQ (reference sequence). CDR3 length equals 16 residues. The junction had 6 bases not matched to a gene; V was cut back by 2 bases and J by 3 bases. CDR3 sequence: CASSLSWTGGKETQYF. The CDR3 bases are TGTGCCAGCAGCTTAAGTTGGACAGGGGGAAAAGAGACCCAGTACTTC.

This chain connects TRBV7-2 to TRBJ1-4; maybe TRBD1 (6 bases). CDR1 and CDR2 (germline): SGHTA, FQGNSA. There are 13 residues in the CDR3. Deletions cut 1 base from V and 6 bases from J, with 6 bases between. CDR3 bases: TGTGCCAGCAGCTTAGACAGGGATGAAAAACTGTTTTTT. Translation gives CASSLDRDEKLFF. Filled out from reference TRBV7-2 and TRBJ1-4, the complete variable domain reads GAGVSQSPSNKVTEKGKDVELRCDPISGHTALYWYRQSLGQGLEFLIYFQGNSAPDKSGLPSDRFSAERTGGSVSTLTIQRTQQEDSAVYLCASSLDRDEKLFFGSGTQLSVL.

The chain joins TRBV6-4 to TRBJ2-7, with D tentatively TRBD1 (5 bases). V was shortened by 4 bases and J by 5 bases, with 24 bases between the two germline ends. The CDR3 covers 17 residues. Per the germline V gene, CDR1 is MRHNA and CDR2 is SNTAGT. The CDR3 DNA is TGTGCCAGCAGTGCGCCCTCCGGTAAGGGGCCAAGGCACGAGCAGTACTTC. Translation: CASSAPSGKGPRHEQYF.

The rearrangement joins TRBV6-6 to TRBJ2-7; unclear D gene. Germline-derived CDR1 and CDR2 are MNHNY and SVGAGI (reference sequence). The CDR3 runs 12 residues. The V gene lost 0 bases and the J gene lost 3 bases, with 3 bases spanning the gap. CDR3 residues: CASSYSLYEQYF. The CDR3 DNA is TGTGCCAGCAGTTACTCTCTCTACGAGCAGTACTTC.

The gene calls are TRBV11-2 and TRBJ2-5; weak D call: TRBD2 (7 bases). The CDR3 length is 16 residues. Germline loops: CDR1 SGHAT, CDR2 FQNNGV. Trimming took off 5 bases at V and 4 bases at J, with 20 bases between the two ends. CDR3 in DNA: TGTGCCAGCAGCCCGGGGGGCCCCGGACGGGGAGAGACCCAGTACTTC. The encoded protein is CASSPGGPGRGETQYF.

V gene TRBV11-2 combines with J gene TRBJ2-1; a weak D match, TRBD2 (5 bases). There are 13 residues in the CDR3. V gave up 5 bases and J gave up 6 bases, with 11 bases separating them. Germline lookup yields CDR1 SGHAT and CDR2 FQNNGV. The DNA of the CDR3 is TGTGCCAGCAGCCTCACTAGGGTCAATGAGCAGTTCTTC. Residues: CASSLTRVNEQFF.

The gene calls are TRBV6-1 and TRBJ1-3; possibly TRBD1 for D (6 bases). Trimming removed 2 bases from V and 4 bases from J, with 18 bases in between. Germline V CDR1 and CDR2: MNHNS, SASEGT. This CDR3 spans 17 amino acids. In nucleotides, the CDR3 is TGTGCCAGCAGTGAAACCGAGGGGGACCCGAACGGAAACACCATATATTTT. Its protein product is CASSETEGDPNGNTIYF.

V is TRBV9 and J is TRBJ1-1; 7 bases are shared with TRBD1. CDR1 and CDR2 from the germline V gene are SGDLS and YYNGEE. This CDR3 has 16 residues. V lost 0 bases and J lost 8; bases outside the gene matches: 13. The CDR3 protein is CASSVDPLAGGGEAFF. CDR3 bases: TGTGCCAGCAGCGTAGATCCCCTGGCAGGGGGAGGCGAAGCTTTCTTT.

The V gene is TRBV30, the J gene TRBJ1-2, with D maybe TRBD1 (5 bases). CDR3 length: 11 amino acids. The germline gives CDR1 GTSNPN, CDR2 SVGIG (reference sequence). Trimming took 6 bases from V and 4 from J, leaving 9 bases between them. CDR3 in amino acids: CACMDIYGYTF. CDR3 nucleotide sequence: TGTGCCTGTATGGACATCTATGGCTACACCTTC.

J is TRBJ1-1 and V is TRBV5-1; D gene unclear. Trimming pared 1 base from V and 1 base from J, leaving 17 bases between. Germline values: CDR1 SGHRS, CDR2 YFSETQ. The CDR3 is 17 residues long. In DNA form, the CDR3 reads TGCGCCAGCAGCTTGAGCCTCTTTCGGGGAAAGAACACTGAAGCTTTCTTT. Translation gives CASSLSLFRGKNTEAFF.

This chain joins TRBV30 and TRBJ1-2, with 7 bases lining up with TRBD1. The CDR3 length is 16 residues. Germline CDR1 reads GTSNPN; CDR2 reads SVGIG (reference sequence). Losses at the gene ends were 3 bases for V and 3 bases for J; bases not matched to a gene: 13. The CDR3 region has the DNA TGTGCCTGGAGCTCCCGAGCTACAGGGGTGGACTATGGCTACACCTTC. Residues: CAWSSRATGVDYGYTF.

The chain employs TRBV19 and TRBJ2-6, with 9 nucleotides matching TRBD1. The V and J ends lost 3 bases and 0 bases, in that order; junction bases with no gene match: 9. The CDR3 contains 19 residues. Looked up from germline, CDR1 is LNHDA and CDR2 is SQIVND (reference sequence). CDR3 region: CASSITTLDRGSGANVLTF. The CDR3 coding sequence is TGTGCCAGTAGTATCACCACTTTGGACAGGGGCTCTGGGGCCAACGTCCTGACTTTC. Full variable domain (outside the CDR3, taken from reference TRBV19 and TRBJ2-6): DGGITQSPKYLFRKEGQNVTLSCEQNLNHDAMYWYRQDPGQGLRLIYYSQIVNDFQKGDIAEGYSVSREKKESFPLTVTSAQKNPTAFYLCASSITTLDRGSGANVLTFGAGSRLTVL.

V is TRBV2 and J is TRBJ1-2; D perhaps matches TRBD1 (6 bases). Germline CDR1 and CDR2: SNHLY and FYNNEI. Trimming stripped 10 bases from V and 4 bases from J, with 16 bases between. The CDR3 covers 13 residues. In DNA, the CDR3 is TGTGCCATTCCAGGGGACCTCGGCTATGGCTACACCTTC. This sequence encodes CAIPGDLGYGYTF.

The gene calls are TRBV4-3 and TRBJ1-6; D ambiguous. Germline CDR1 is LGHNA and CDR2 is YSLEER. Deletions cut 4 bases from V and 4 bases from J, with 23 bases between. The CDR3 extends over 19 amino acids. CDR3 in amino acids: CASSPTVSGFSGYNSPLHF. CDR3 nucleotide sequence: TGCGCCAGCAGCCCAACCGTATCGGGGTTCAGTGGTTATAATTCACCCCTCCACTTT.

The chain carries TRBV6-6 and TRBJ2-3; 9 bases agree with TRBD1. Trimming took 7 bases from V and 6 from J; bases not matched to a gene: 8. The germline V gene encodes CDR1 MNHNY and CDR2 SVGAGI (reference sequence). The CDR3 runs 14 residues. The CDR3 loop is CASKRTGAVDTQYF. The CDR3 region has the DNA TGTGCCAGCAAAAGGACAGGGGCAGTGGATACGCAGTATTTT.

This clone was detected only once. The J gene is TRBJ1-1, the V gene TRBV7-2, with 10 bases identical to TRBD1. The length of the CDR3 is 17 residues. J lost 4 bases, V lost 0 bases, and 8 bases had no gene match. Germline V gene sequence: CDR1 SGHTA, CDR2 FQGNSA. The CDR3 DNA is TGTGCCAGCAGCTTAGCTTCGGAGGGACAGGGGACCACTGAAGCTTTCTTT. It is translated as CASSLASEGQGTTEAFF.